These T cell receptor beta chains were read from a single sample in a study of technical replicates of blood from a few donors. The method was immunoSEQ multiplex PCR; TCRdb's version includes in-frame clones alone and lacks a portion of them. Of 55,000 to 75,000 clones in the sample, nearly 95% are singletons; the top ten hold approximately 4.5%. Sequencing was performed on PBMCs. All receptors derive from a human donor in good health. Some clones in this sample may be carry-over from other donors' samples. CDR3s include the opening cysteine and the closing phenylalanine or tryptophan. D genes are given only for firm matches. The size field is filled for only some rows; it gives once, few, many or a size class.

abundance,v_gene,j_gene,d_gene,CDR3nt,CDR3aa
NA,TRBV4-1,TRBJ2-7,TRBD2,TGCGCCAGCAGCCAAGTATCAGGGATCCGGACTAGAGTCTCCGAGCAGTACTTC,CASSQVSGIRTRVSEQYF
NA,TRBV30,TRBJ1-3,NA,TGTGCCCGGGGAGGGGGAAACACCATATATTTT,CARGGGNTIYF
NA,TRBV7-2,TRBJ1-6,TRBD1,TGTGCCAGCAGCCCCGGAAGGGGGCTGTATAATTCACCCCTCCACTTT,CASSPGRGLYNSPLHF
NA,TRBV9,TRBJ2-7,NA,TGTGCCAGCAGCGCGGGGGGCGGGGGAGGCCTCTTAGAGCAGTACTTC,CASSAGGGGGLLEQYF
NA,TRBV5-1,TRBJ2-1,TRBD2,TGCGCCAGCAGCCCACTAGCGGGGGGGCCCGTTGAGCAGTTCTTC,CASSPLAGGPVEQFF
NA,TRBV4-1,TRBJ1-4,NA,TGCGCCAGCAGCCAAGGGGGAGCGGCAGGTCTAAAGGAAAAACTGTTTTTT,CASSQGGAAGLKEKLFF
NA,TRBV7-2,TRBJ1-4,TRBD1,TGTGCCAGCAGCTGGCCGGGACAGGCCTTCATAAGGGGAAAACTGTTTTTT,CASSWPGQAFIRGKLFF
NA,TRBV6-1,TRBJ1-4,NA,TGTGCCAGCACCCTATTGGGGGGTGATGAAAAACTGTTTTTT,CASTLLGGDEKLFF
NA,TRBV5-8,TRBJ2-1,TRBD2,TGTGCCAGCAGCGGACTAGCTTACAATGAGCAGTTCTTC,CASSGLAYNEQFF
NA,TRBV7-2,TRBJ2-5,TRBD2,TGTGCCAGTAGCGAGACTAGCGGGAGGGTCGAGACCCAGTACTTC,CASSETSGRVETQYF
NA,TRBV5-1,TRBJ2-7,NA,TGCGCCAGCAGCACGGGACTCCTTTTCTCCGAGCAGTACTTC,CASSTGLLFSEQYF
once,TRBV4-1,TRBJ1-4,NA,TGCGCCAGCAGCCAAGTCCTATATGAAAAACTGTTTTTT,CASSQVLYEKLFF
NA,TRBV11-2,TRBJ1-2,NA,TGTGCCGGCAGCCCTATGCAGGGGCCTAACTATGGCTACACCTTC,CAGSPMQGPNYGYTF
once,TRBV4-1,TRBJ2-1,TRBD1,TGCGCCAGCAGCCAAGCCCAGGGACAGGGGTATGAGCAGTTCTTC,CASSQAQGQGYEQFF
NA,TRBV13,TRBJ2-3,TRBD2,TGTGCCAGCAGCCCGGGGACTAGCGGGTCTACAGATACGCAGTATTTT,CASSPGTSGSTDTQYF
NA,TRBV7-9,TRBJ1-2,NA,TGTGCCAGCAGCCCCTCCAGGATCTATGGCTACACCTTC,CASSPSRIYGYTF
NA,TRBV7-2,TRBJ1-3,NA,TGTGCCAGCAGCGTTGACAGCTCCTCTGGAAACACCATATATTTT,CASSVDSSSGNTIYF
NA,TRBV7-8,TRBJ1-2,TRBD1,TGTGCCAGCAGCCCGGGACAGGGCTATGGCTACACCTTC,CASSPGQGYGYTF
NA,TRBV6-1,TRBJ1-2,NA,TGTGCCAGCGGAGAAATACAGGGCTACTATGGCTACACCTTC,CASGEIQGYYGYTF
once,TRBV4-1,TRBJ1-2,NA,TGCGCCAGCAGCCAACGGGACACAACTAACTATGGCTACACCTTC,CASSQRDTTNYGYTF
NA,TRBV4-1,TRBJ1-2,TRBD1,TGCGCCAGCAGCCAAAGTCCGGGACAGGGGTTCTATGGCTACACCTTC,CASSQSPGQGFYGYTF
NA,TRBV6-1,TRBJ2-7,NA,TGTGCCAGCAGTGACAATCCAGGGGCTTTGTACGAGCAGTACTTC,CASSDNPGALYEQYF
NA,TRBV7-3,TRBJ2-2,NA,TGTGCCAGCAGCTTAATCGGCGGGATGTCGATAAACGCCGGGGAGCTGTTTTTT,CASSLIGGMSINAGELFF
NA,TRBV21-1,TRBJ2-7,NA,TGTGCCAGCAGCAAAGCGGGTCGGCAGGGGATCGATTGCTCCTACGAGCAGTACTTC,CASSKAGRQGIDCSYEQYF
NA,TRBV4-2,TRBJ2-5,TRBD2,TGTGCCAGCAGCCAAGAAATTTGGAATAGCGGGAGGGGAGGGGAGACCCAGTACTTC,CASSQEIWNSGRGGETQYF
NA,TRBV11-3,TRBJ2-7,NA,TGTGCCAGCAGCAGCGACGGGTACGAGCAGTACTTC,CASSSDGYEQYF
NA,TRBV7-9,TRBJ1-6,TRBD1,TGTGCCAGCAGCCCCCGGACAGGACAAGTATCACCCCTCCACTTT,CASSPRTGQVSPLHF
NA,TRBV7-9,TRBJ2-3,TRBD2,TGTGCCAGCAGCTTACGAGCGGGGGGCCCCCCAGATACGCAGTATTTT,CASSLRAGGPPDTQYF
NA,TRBV27,TRBJ2-1,TRBD2,TGTGCCAGCAGTCCCTGGACTAGTCTGACCTACAATGAGCAGTTCTTC,CASSPWTSLTYNEQFF
NA,TRBV23-1,TRBJ1-2,NA,TGCGCCAGCAGTCCCGACAGACACTATGGCTACACCTTC,CASSPDRHYGYTF
NA,TRBV30,TRBJ2-3,TRBD2,TGTGCCTGGAGTGTACCCAGCGGGAGTTTAGATACGCAGTATTTT,CAWSVPSGSLDTQYF
NA,TRBV29-1,TRBJ2-3,NA,TGCAGCGTCCAACAGGGCGGTACGCAGTATTTT,CSVQQGGTQYF
NA,TRBV5-1,TRBJ1-2,NA,TGCGCCAGCAGCGTCGGGGAGGGCTACACCTTC,CASSVGEGYTF
NA,TRBV4-1,TRBJ2-1,NA,TGCGCCAGCAGCCAAGAGCAGGATATGGATATGGGTGAGCAGTTCTTC,CASSQEQDMDMGEQFF
once,TRBV5-1,TRBJ2-5,NA,TGCGCCAGCAGCCTGGTGGGGGGGCTGGAGACCCAGTACTTC,CASSLVGGLETQYF
NA,TRBV12-5,TRBJ2-3,NA,TGTGCTAGTGGTTTGCCCGGTGTAGTGACAGATACGCAGTATTTT,CASGLPGVVTDTQYF
NA,TRBV7-9,TRBJ2-2,NA,TGTGCCAGCAGCTATTGGACGGCGGGGACCGGGGAGCTGTTTTTT,CASSYWTAGTGELFF
once,TRBV27,TRBJ1-5,TRBD1,TGTGCCAGCAGAAAAGCAGCAGGGGGTGGCAATCAGCCCCAGCATTTT,CASRKAAGGGNQPQHF
NA,TRBV4-2,TRBJ1-3,TRBD1,TGTGCCAGCAGCCAAGCGCCCGGGACAGGAGGAAACACCATATATTTT,CASSQAPGTGGNTIYF
NA,TRBV19,TRBJ1-1,NA,TGTGCCAGTAGTAGTCAGGGGTATATGAACACTGAAGCTTTCTTT,CASSSQGYMNTEAFF
NA,TRBV11-3,TRBJ1-3,NA,TGTGCCAGCACCTCCGGAGGGCTCTCTGGAAACACCATATATTTT,CASTSGGLSGNTIYF
NA,TRBV6-5,TRBJ1-5,NA,TGTGCCAGCAGTTACTCGTCGGGATCCAATCAGCCCCAGCATTTT,CASSYSSGSNQPQHF
few,TRBV5-1,TRBJ1-1,NA,TGCGCCAGCAGCCCCAACATGAACACTGAAGCTTTCTTT,CASSPNMNTEAFF
NA,TRBV5-1,TRBJ2-3,TRBD2,TGCGCCAGCAGCTCGGGACTACTGACGGCAGATACGCAGTATTTT,CASSSGLLTADTQYF
NA,TRBV4-3,TRBJ2-6,TRBD1,TGCGCCAGCAGCCCAAGGGACAGGGGGCCTTTGTCTGGGGCCAACGTCCTGACTTTC,CASSPRDRGPLSGANVLTF
NA,TRBV19,TRBJ1-5,NA,TGTGCCAGTTCCCACAACTTCGGGAGCAATCAGCCCCAGCATTTT,CASSHNFGSNQPQHF
NA,TRBV4-3,TRBJ1-2,NA,TGCGCCAGCAGCCAAGATCTGAACGGCAGGGGAACTAACTATGGCTACACCTTC,CASSQDLNGRGTNYGYTF
NA,TRBV14,TRBJ2-7,NA,TGTGCCAGCAGGCCGACAGGTATCGTCCACGAGCAGTACTTC,CASRPTGIVHEQYF
NA,TRBV6-5,TRBJ2-2,TRBD2,TGTGCCGCCCGGGGGGGGCGTAGCGGGGAGCTGTTTTTT,CAARGGRSGELFF
NA,TRBV6-6,TRBJ1-5,NA,TGTGCCAGCAGTTCCTTATTTCAGCCCCAGCATTTT,CASSSLFQPQHF
NA,TRBV7-8,TRBJ2-7,TRBD1,TGTGCCAGCAGCGAATGGACAGGGGGTGGCGAGCAGTACTTC,CASSEWTGGGEQYF
NA,TRBV9,TRBJ1-2,NA,TGTGCCAGCAGCGAATCGTCCTCCAGCTATGGCTACACCTTC,CASSESSSSYGYTF
NA,TRBV7-3,TRBJ1-3,NA,TGTGCCAGCAGCCTAGGGCCAGGGAAAGGAAACACCATATATTTT,CASSLGPGKGNTIYF
NA,TRBV6-5,TRBJ2-1,NA,TGTGCCAGCAGTTACAGGTCTAGCGTTGAGCAGTTCTTC,CASSYRSSVEQFF
NA,TRBV18,TRBJ2-7,NA,TGTGCCAGCTCCAACACAGGATCCTACGAGCAGTACTTC,CASSNTGSYEQYF